Each of the 20 T cell receptor beta chains below was sequenced from the same sample in a study of control samples from healthy donors and cancer patients (dated by TCRdb to 2018 to 2020). The receptor library was made with the immunoSEQ multiplex PCR assay. This is the immuneACCESS table as TCRdb keeps it, with only in-frame sequences that have V and J called. A part of the clones is gone; compared with another copy, unresolved V genes explain less than half, and the rest is unexplained. The sample table lists 130,000 or so clones, more than 75% of them with a count of one. The ten largest account for over 2.5% of the sample. The sample comprised blood. All receptors derive from a man aged 60 to 75 in good health.

CDR3: CASSFGATLNSPLHF. Here the CDR3 DNA reads TGTGCCAGCAGCTTCGGGGCTACCCTTAATTCACCCCTCCACTTT. The rearrangement links TRBV7-8 to TRBJ1-6, with D perhaps TRBD1 (5 bases). With 3 bases removed from V and 6 bases from J, the gap between germline ends came to 12 bases. The CDR3 length is 15 residues. Germline V CDR1 and CDR2: SGHVS, FQNEAQ.

The chain has TRBV24-1 and TRBJ1-2; D uncertain. Germline CDR1 and CDR2: KGHDR and SFDVKD. This CDR3 spans 13 amino acids. Between the trimmed V and J ends, which lost 2 bases and 4 bases, there was a span of 7 bases. DNA for the CDR3: TGTGCCACCAGTGATTCGGGCAGCTATGGCTACACCTTC. Translating gives CATSDSGSYGYTF.

The chain uses TRBV28 and TRBJ2-7; 8 bases are shared with TRBD2. The germline CDR1 and CDR2 sequences are MDHEN and SYDVKM. V dropped 6 bases and J dropped 2; count of bases not matched to a gene: 15. The CDR3 is 17 amino acids. The DNA for the CDR3 is TGTGCCAGCAGCCCAAGCACAGGACTAGCCGGTACCTACGAGCAGTACTTC. This encodes CASSPSTGLAGTYEQYF.

A few counts support this clone. The chain combines TRBV3-1 (or the pseudogene TRBV3-2) with TRBJ2-7, with D possibly being TRBD1 or TRBD2 (5 bases each). From germline, CDR1 is LGHDT and CDR2 YNNKEL (reference sequence). With 6 bases removed from V and 0 bases from J, the gap between germline ends came to 12 bases. CDR3 length equals 14 residues. The CDR3 DNA reads as TGTGCCAGCAGGGGACGGCAGAGCTCCTACGAGCAGTACTTC. It yields the protein CASRGRQSSYEQYF.

The table lists this clone with a count of one. The chain carries TRBV30 and TRBJ1-1; 7 positions match TRBD1. V lost 2 bases, J lost 6 bases, and 12 bases stayed unmatched. Germline V gene data show CDR1 as GTSNPN and CDR2 as SVGIG (reference sequence). The CDR3 sequence is 15 residues long. The CDR3 coding sequence is TGTGCCTGGAGTTCACTGGACAGGAAGGGGGCTGAAGCTTTCTTT. Its protein is CAWSSLDRKGAEAFF.

In its sample, this clone was seen a few times. This sequence joins TRBV5-1 and TRBJ1-6; D not certain. Germline loops: CDR1 SGHRS, CDR2 YFSETQ. Deletions cut 4 bases from V and 8 bases from J, with 16 bases between. CDR3 length: 15 residues. This CDR3 reads CASSPLAVSDSPLHF. For the CDR3, the DNA is TGCGCCAGCAGCCCCCTAGCTGTCTCGGATTCACCCCTCCACTTT.

The chain employs TRBV10-3 and TRBJ2-7; D is tentatively TRBD1 or TRBD2 (5 bases each). The length of the CDR3 is 14 residues. V lost 0 bases, J lost 2 bases, and 8 bases lay in between. The germline gives CDR1 ENHRY, CDR2 SYGVKD. The CDR3 loop reads CAISESEGPYEQYF. In nucleotides, the CDR3 is TGTGCCATCAGTGAGTCCGAGGGGCCCTACGAGCAGTACTTC.

This clone is a singleton in its sample. This sequence joins TRBV11-2 and TRBJ2-3, with 12 positions matching TRBD2. The CDR3 loop spans 18 amino acids. Germline values: CDR1 SGHAT, CDR2 FQNNGV. Trimming took 0 bases from V and 4 from J; bases not matched to a gene: 8. In DNA form, the CDR3 reads TGTGCCAGCAGCTTAGATTCGCGGACTAGCGGGGCTTCAGATACGCAGTATTTT. This translates into CASSLDSRTSGASDTQYF.

The chain uses TRBV6-5 and TRBJ2-2; 9 positions match TRBD1. The CDR3 is made up of 14 amino acids. V gave up 6 bases and J gave up 1 base; unmatched junction bases: 0. Germline loops: CDR1 MNHEY, CDR2 SVGAGI. In DNA form, the CDR3 reads TGTGCCAGCAGGGGACAGGGGAACACCGGGGAGCTGTTTTTT. Translating gives CASRGQGNTGELFF.

The rearrangement links TRBV28 to TRBJ2-3, with 16 bases fitting TRBD2. J was trimmed by 4 bases and V by 4 bases; bases with no gene match: 8. The CDR3 is made up of 18 amino acids. Germline V gene lookup returns CDR1 MDHEN and CDR2 SYDVKM. Written as DNA, the CDR3 is TGTGCCAGCAGTTATACCCCGGGACTAGCGGGGGGGCCAGATACGCAGTATTTT. Protein sequence: CASSYTPGLAGGPDTQYF.

The gene calls are TRBV19 and TRBJ1-2; 8 bases align to TRBD1. There are 15 residues in the CDR3. Trimming cost V 2 bases and J 1 base; bases outside gene matches: 3. Germline CDR1 reads LNHDA; CDR2 reads SQIVND (reference sequence). CDR3: CASSIQGAFNYGYTF. CDR3 nucleotide sequence: TGTGCCAGTAGTATACAGGGGGCCTTTAACTATGGCTACACCTTC. The full variable domain, rest sourced from reference TRBV19 and TRBJ1-2, is DGGITQSPKYLFRKEGQNVTLSCEQNLNHDAMYWYRQDPGQGLRLIYYSQIVNDFQKGDIAEGYSVSREKKESFPLTVTSAQKNPTAFYLCASSIQGAFNYGYTFGSGTRLTVV.

The chain employs TRBV5-1 and TRBJ1-1; 7 bases align to TRBD1. V was pared by 3 bases and J by 2 bases, with 1 base of the junction left unmatched. This CDR3 has 13 amino acids. Germline-derived CDR1 and CDR2 are SGHRS and YFSETQ. The CDR3, as DNA: TGCGCCAGCAGCTGGGACAGCAACACTGAAGCTTTCTTT. As protein: CASSWDSNTEAFF.

The chain recombines TRBV21-1 with TRBJ1-5; the DNA was not used to check the table's D call, TRBD1. TRBV21-1 is an annotated pseudogene. This CDR3 has 16 amino acids. The CDR3 here is CASSSTFCRSNQPQHF. The CDR3 DNA reads as TGTGCCAGCAGCTCCACATTCTGCAGGAGCAATCAGCCCCAGCATTTT.

The chain links TRBV5-1 to TRBJ2-2; no definite D call. Trimming removed 5 bases from V and 4 bases from J, with 12 bases in between. Germline-derived CDR1 and CDR2 are SGHRS and YFSETQ. This CDR3 contains 14 residues. CDR3 in amino acids: CASSLWVATGELFF. CDR3 coding DNA: TGCGCCAGCAGTTTATGGGTCGCCACCGGGGAGCTGTTTTTT. Complete variable domain (other parts from reference TRBV5-1 and TRBJ2-2): KAGVTQTPRYLIKTRGQQVTLSCSPISGHRSVSWYQQTPGQGLQFLFEYFSETQRNKGNFPGRFSGRQFSNSRSEMNVSTLELGDSALYLCASSLWVATGELFFGEGSRLTVL.

The chain links TRBV2 to TRBJ1-2; TRBD1 might be the D (6 bases). Trimming pared 5 bases from V and 1 base from J, leaving 8 bases between. CDR1 is SNHLY and CDR2 is FYNNEI in the germline V gene. The CDR3 is 13 amino acids. The CDR3 DNA reads as TGTGCCAGCAGTCAACAGGGTAACTATGGCTACACCTTC. This translates into CASSQQGNYGYTF.

The chain recombines TRBV12-3 or TRBV12-4 with TRBJ1-3; D is ambiguous. The V end lost 5 bases, the J end lost 3 bases, and 2 bases lay between the germline ends. CDR3 length: 11 residues. CDR3: CASSSGNTIYF. CDR3 DNA sequence: TGTGCCAGCAGTAGTGGAAACACCATATATTTT.

The chain links TRBV4-1 to TRBJ1-2; TRBD1 matches at 12 bases. CDR3 length: 16 amino acids. Germline CDR1 MGHRA, CDR2 YSYEKL. J was trimmed by 7 bases and V by 3 bases; bases with no gene match: 9. The CDR3, as DNA: TGCGCCAGCAGCCAGTTGACGGGACAGGGGGCAGGTGGCTACACCTTC. This gives the protein CASSQLTGQGAGGYTF.

The rearrangement links TRBV24-1 to TRBJ1-1; D perhaps matches TRBD1 (6 bases). The CDR3 consists of 16 residues. Trimming removed 7 bases from V and 3 bases from J, with 20 bases in between. CDR1 and CDR2 from the germline V gene are KGHDR and SFDVKD. CDR3 nucleotide sequence: TGTGCCACCAGCCAGGGGACCCCCGGCTCGGACACTGAAGCTTTCTTT. Translation: CATSQGTPGSDTEAFF.

This sequence joins TRBV25-1 and TRBJ1-1; D possibly corresponds to TRBD1 (5 bases). Germline assignment: CDR1 MGHDK and CDR2 SYGVNS. The V gene lost 4 bases and the J gene lost 2 bases, with 23 bases spanning the gap. The CDR3 covers 18 residues. The CDR3 reads CASSGPITGRPLNTEAFF. In nucleotides, the CDR3 is TGTGCCAGCAGTGGTCCGATTACGGGACGGCCACTAAACACTGAAGCTTTCTTT.

The rearrangement uses TRBV7-9 and TRBJ1-3; D uncertain. Between the trimmed V and J ends, which lost 0 bases and 5 bases, there was a span of 5 bases. The CDR3 loop spans 13 amino acids. CDR1 and CDR2 from the germline V gene are SEHNR and FQNEAQ (reference sequence). The CDR3 coding sequence is TGTGCCAGCAGCTTAGCGTTCAGAAACACCATATATTTT. Its translation is CASSLAFRNTIYF. The variable domain in full, with the rest retrieved from reference TRBV7-9 and TRBJ1-3, is DTGVSQNPRHKITKRGQNVTFRCDPISEHNRLYWYRQTLGQGPEFLTYFQNEAQLEKSRLLSDRFSAERPKGSFSTLEIQRTEQGDSAMYLCASSLAFRNTIYFGEGSWLTVV.